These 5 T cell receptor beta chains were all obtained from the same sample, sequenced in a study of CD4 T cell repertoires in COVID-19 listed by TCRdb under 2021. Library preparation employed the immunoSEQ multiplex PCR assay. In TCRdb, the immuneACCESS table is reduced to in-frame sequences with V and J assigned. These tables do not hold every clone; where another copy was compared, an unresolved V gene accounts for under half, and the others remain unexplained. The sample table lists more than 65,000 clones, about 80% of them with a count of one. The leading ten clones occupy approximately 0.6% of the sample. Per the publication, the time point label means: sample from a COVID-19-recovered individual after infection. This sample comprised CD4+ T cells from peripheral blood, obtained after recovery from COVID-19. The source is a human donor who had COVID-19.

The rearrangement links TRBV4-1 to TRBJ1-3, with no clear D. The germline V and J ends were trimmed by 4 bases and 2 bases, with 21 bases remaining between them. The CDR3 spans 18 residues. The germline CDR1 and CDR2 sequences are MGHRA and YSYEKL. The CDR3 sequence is CASSLSPYGEKAGNTIYF. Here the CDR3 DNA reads TGCGCCAGCAGCCTCTCCCCTTACGGGGAGAAGGCTGGAAACACCATATATTTT.

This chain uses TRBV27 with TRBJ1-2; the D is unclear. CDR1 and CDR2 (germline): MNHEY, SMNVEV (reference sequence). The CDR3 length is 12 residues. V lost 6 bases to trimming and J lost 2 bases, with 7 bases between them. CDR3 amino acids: CASRSLNYGYTF. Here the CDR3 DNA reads TGTGCCAGCAGAAGTCTGAACTATGGCTACACCTTC.

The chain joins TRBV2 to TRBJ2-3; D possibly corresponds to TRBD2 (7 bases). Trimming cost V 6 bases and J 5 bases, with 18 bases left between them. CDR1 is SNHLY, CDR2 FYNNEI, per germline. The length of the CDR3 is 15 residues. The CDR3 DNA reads TGTGCCAGCAGGCGGTTTGGGGGGGCGATAGATACGCAGTATTTT. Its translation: CASRRFGGAIDTQYF.

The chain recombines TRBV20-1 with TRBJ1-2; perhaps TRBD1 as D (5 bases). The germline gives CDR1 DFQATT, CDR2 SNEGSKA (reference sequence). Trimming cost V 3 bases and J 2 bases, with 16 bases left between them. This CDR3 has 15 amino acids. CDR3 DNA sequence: TGCAGTGCTAGTGTGGCAGGGAATCCAAACTATGGCTACACCTTC. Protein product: CSASVAGNPNYGYTF.

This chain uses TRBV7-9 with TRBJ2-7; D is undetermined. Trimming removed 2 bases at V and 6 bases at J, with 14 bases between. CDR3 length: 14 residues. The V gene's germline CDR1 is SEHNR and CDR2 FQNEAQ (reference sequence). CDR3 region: CASSLIIAGVEQYF. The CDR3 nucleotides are TGTGCCAGCAGCTTAATCATTGCTGGGGTCGAGCAGTACTTC.